The clone carrying this TCR beta chain appeared many times. Antigen: not known. This record comes from a study of T-cell memory formation after mild COVID-19. Whole-study findings and limits: Some responding clones appeared in pre-infection memory, suggesting cross-reactive memory joined.

CDR3 size: 15 residues. The germline gives CDR1 ENHRY, CDR2 SYGVKD. The ends lost 6 bases at V and 3 bases at J; junction bases unmatched: 8. Sample barcodes and UMIs were carried by the TCR alpha and TCR beta cDNA libraries that 5'RACE generated with constant-segment primers. One entry per CDR3 protein results from TCRdb running MiXCR on the 5' RACE reads. Here the sample spans some 190,000 distinct CDR3 sequences, around 15% being singletons. The TCR sequence derives from an adult woman who had mild COVID-19 (a few samples of this study predate the infection). Cell type and time point are not known. J is TRBJ1-2 and V is TRBV10-3, with 9 positions matching TRBD1. Sequenced material: PBMCs or a T cell subset sorted from them (not recorded which). CDR3 region: CAIRQTGGDYYGYTF. DNA of the CDR3: TGTGCCATCAGACAGACAGGGGGTGATTACTATGGCTACACCTTC.